This T cell receptor beta chain was found in a study of cytomegalovirus exposure and HLA in healthy donors. Overall study results and limits: Association of a missense DCLRE1C variant with TCR beta V- and J-gene trimming was reported in a later analysis. Many donors carried some public TCRs, although rarity characterized most TCR sequences. Reports showed the classifier diagnosing cytomegalovirus status with high specificity and sensitivity.

On this clone: Its antigen remains unknown.

With 8 bases removed from V and 5 bases from J, the gap between germline ends came to 12 bases. Germline V gives CDR1 ENHRY, CDR2 SYGVKD. This CDR3 spans 12 amino acids. The PCR employed 60 Vbeta primers together with 13 Jbeta primers. Produced via immunoSEQ multiplex PCR; TCRdb's table is partial and in-frame only. The repertoire has about 200,000 clones, around 87% of them found once; the top ten carry 1.5% to 2%. Sequencing was done on a sample of PBMCs. V is TRBV10-3 and J is TRBJ1-1; D perhaps matches TRBD1 (5 bases). The clonotype originates from a young woman in good health and CMV-seronegative. CDR3 region: CAIYGGETEAFF. CDR3 coding DNA: TGTGCCATCTACGGGGGGGAGACTGAAGCTTTCTTT.